A selection of T cell receptor beta chains follows, all from one sample in a study of control samples from healthy donors and cancer patients. Here immunoSEQ multiplex PCR was the method, and the copy in TCRdb shows in-frame clones only, minus some. The table lists 150,000 to 200,000 clones, around 90% of them singletons, with 1.4% in the top ten. The sequenced sample was blood. These receptors originate from a woman aged 50 to 65 in good health. Each CDR3 is given with its conserved first and last residue. Each record gives: clone size, D gene, V gene, J gene, CDR3 length, CDR3 protein, CDR3 DNA. A D gene is named only where the DNA matches it firmly. A clone size is listed for some rows: how often the clone was seen (once, few, many), or a class if it is expanded.

abundance: once
d_gene: NA
v_gene: TRBV11-3
j_gene: TRBJ2-3
len: 13
CDR3aa: CASSLFTGDTQYF
CDR3nt: TGTGCCAGCAGCTTATTCACGGGAGATACGCAGTATTTT

abundance: NA
d_gene: NA
v_gene: TRBV4-1
j_gene: TRBJ1-6
len: 16
CDR3aa: CASSQQTGDYNSPLHF
CDR3nt: TGCGCCAGCAGCCAACAGACGGGGGACTATAATTCACCCCTCCACTTT

abundance: once
d_gene: NA
v_gene: TRBV7-8
j_gene: TRBJ1-4
len: 15
CDR3aa: CASSLGVGFGEKLFF
CDR3nt: TGTGCCAGCAGCTTAGGTGTAGGGTTTGGTGAAAAACTGTTTTTT

abundance: NA
d_gene: NA
v_gene: TRBV5-4
j_gene: TRBJ1-3
len: 15
CDR3aa: CASSFQGPSGNTIYF
CDR3nt: TGTGCCAGCAGCTTTCAGGGCCCCTCTGGAAACACCATATATTTT

abundance: NA
d_gene: NA
v_gene: TRBV29-1
j_gene: TRBJ1-2
len: 12
CDR3aa: CSAGGSNYGYTF
CDR3nt: TGCAGCGCTGGGGGCAGCAACTATGGCTACACCTTC

abundance: NA
d_gene: TRBD2
v_gene: TRBV18
j_gene: TRBJ2-7
len: 17
CDR3aa: CASSPPGTSGGSYEQYF
CDR3nt: TGTGCCAGCTCACCGCCCGGGACTAGCGGGGGCTCCTACGAGCAGTACTTC

abundance: NA
d_gene: NA
v_gene: TRBV7-3
j_gene: TRBJ1-1
len: 15
CDR3aa: CASSPTGAENTEAFF
CDR3nt: TGTGCCAGCAGCCCCACTGGGGCAGAGAACACTGAAGCTTTCTTT

abundance: NA
d_gene: TRBD1
v_gene: TRBV28
j_gene: TRBJ1-1
len: 17
CDR3aa: CASSWLSDRGWFTEAFF
CDR3nt: TGTGCCAGCAGTTGGCTATCGGACAGGGGGTGGTTCACTGAAGCTTTCTTT

abundance: NA
d_gene: NA
v_gene: TRBV28
j_gene: TRBJ2-3
len: 14
CDR3aa: CASSLRWNTDTQYF
CDR3nt: TGTGCCAGCAGTTTAAGGTGGAACACAGATACGCAGTATTTT

abundance: NA
d_gene: TRBD2
v_gene: TRBV24-1
j_gene: TRBJ2-3
len: 15
CDR3aa: CATGTSGKITDTQYF
CDR3nt: TGTGCCACTGGGACTAGCGGCAAAATCACAGATACGCAGTATTTT

abundance: NA
d_gene: NA
v_gene: TRBV3-1/TRBV3-2
j_gene: TRBJ1-2
len: 16
CDR3aa: CASSQDLRAASYGYTF
CDR3nt: TGTGCCAGCAGCCAAGATCTGAGGGCAGCTAGCTATGGCTACACCTTC

abundance: NA
d_gene: NA
v_gene: TRBV7-3
j_gene: TRBJ2-7
len: 15
CDR3aa: CASSLSGDPTYEQYF
CDR3nt: TGTGCCAGCAGCTTATCGGGGGACCCAACCTACGAGCAGTACTTC

abundance: NA
d_gene: NA
v_gene: TRBV28
j_gene: TRBJ1-2
len: 10
CDR3aa: CASSFVGYTF
CDR3nt: TGTGCCAGCAGTTTCGTGGGCTACACCTTC

abundance: NA
d_gene: TRBD1
v_gene: TRBV3-1/TRBV3-2
j_gene: TRBJ1-6
len: 14
CDR3aa: CASSQGQGDVPLHF
CDR3nt: TGTGCCAGCAGCCAGGGACAGGGGGACGTACCCCTCCACTTT

abundance: NA
d_gene: TRBD1
v_gene: TRBV10-3
j_gene: TRBJ1-1
len: 13
CDR3aa: CAIRIQGWPEAFF
CDR3nt: TGTGCCATCAGAATACAGGGGTGGCCTGAAGCTTTCTTT

abundance: NA
d_gene: TRBD2
v_gene: TRBV30
j_gene: TRBJ2-1
len: 14
CDR3aa: CAWTRGLAGERQFF
CDR3nt: TGTGCCTGGACAAGGGGACTAGCGGGAGAAAGGCAGTTCTTC

abundance: NA
d_gene: TRBD1
v_gene: TRBV24-1
j_gene: TRBJ1-2
len: 14
CDR3aa: CATRPRQGSYGYTF
CDR3nt: TGTGCCACCCGCCCGAGACAGGGGAGCTATGGCTACACCTTC

abundance: few
d_gene: TRBD2
v_gene: TRBV19
j_gene: TRBJ2-5
len: 15
CDR3aa: CASSRSLAGRETQYF
CDR3nt: TGTGCCAGTAGTAGAAGCCTAGCGGGTAGGGAGACCCAGTACTTC

abundance: NA
d_gene: NA
v_gene: TRBV24-1
j_gene: TRBJ1-1
len: 13
CDR3aa: CATSEAPGTEAFF
CDR3nt: TGTGCCACCAGTGAGGCGCCGGGCACTGAAGCTTTCTTT

abundance: NA
d_gene: NA
v_gene: TRBV11-3
j_gene: TRBJ2-2
len: 14
CDR3aa: CASTRGSGTGELFF
CDR3nt: TGTGCCAGCACCCGCGGGTCTGGAACCGGGGAGCTGTTTTTT

abundance: few
d_gene: NA
v_gene: TRBV7-9
j_gene: TRBJ1-4
len: 15
CDR3aa: CASSFDRSANEKLFF
CDR3nt: TGTGCCAGCAGCTTCGATCGGTCTGCTAATGAAAAACTGTTTTTT

abundance: NA
d_gene: TRBD2
v_gene: TRBV19
j_gene: TRBJ2-2
len: 17
CDR3aa: CASSIRIAGARTGELFF
CDR3nt: TGTGCCAGTAGTATACGGATAGCGGGAGCACGAACCGGGGAGCTGTTTTTT

abundance: NA
d_gene: TRBD1
v_gene: TRBV7-3
j_gene: TRBJ1-1
len: 14
CDR3aa: CASSWGQGWTEAFF
CDR3nt: TGTGCCAGCAGCTGGGGACAGGGATGGACTGAAGCTTTCTTT

abundance: NA
d_gene: TRBD2
v_gene: TRBV28
j_gene: TRBJ2-2
len: 12
CDR3aa: CASSRGAGELFF
CDR3nt: TGTGCCAGCAGTCGGGGGGCCGGGGAGCTGTTTTTT

abundance: NA
d_gene: NA
v_gene: TRBV28
j_gene: TRBJ1-2
len: 13
CDR3aa: CASSTTGNYGYTF
CDR3nt: TGTGCCAGCAGTACCACGGGTAACTATGGCTACACCTTC

abundance: few
d_gene: NA
v_gene: TRBV2
j_gene: TRBJ2-2
len: 14
CDR3aa: CASRQTRNTGELFF
CDR3nt: TGTGCCAGCAGACAAACACGGAACACCGGGGAGCTGTTTTTT

abundance: once
d_gene: NA
v_gene: TRBV27
j_gene: TRBJ1-2
len: 15
CDR3aa: CASSFGLTTVIGYTF
CDR3nt: TGTGCCAGCAGTTTCGGCCTCACCACAGTCATAGGCTACACCTTC

abundance: NA
d_gene: TRBD1
v_gene: TRBV24-1
j_gene: TRBJ1-2
len: 17
CDR3aa: CATSIGTGGSYNYGYTF
CDR3nt: TGTGCCACCAGTATCGGGACAGGGGGCTCTTATAACTATGGCTACACCTTC

abundance: once
d_gene: NA
v_gene: TRBV2
j_gene: TRBJ1-5
len: 15
CDR3aa: CASSGSGAYSQPQHF
CDR3nt: TGTGCCAGCAGTGGTTCGGGGGCATATAGTCAGCCCCAGCATTTT

abundance: few
d_gene: TRBD2
v_gene: TRBV28
j_gene: TRBJ2-1
len: 14
CDR3aa: CASSRSSGRNEQFF
CDR3nt: TGTGCCAGCAGTCGATCTAGCGGGAGGAATGAGCAGTTCTTC

abundance: NA
d_gene: TRBD1
v_gene: TRBV7-2
j_gene: TRBJ2-7
len: 14
CDR3aa: CASSYRQGANEQYF
CDR3nt: TGTGCCAGCAGCTACCGACAGGGGGCGAATGAGCAGTACTTC

abundance: NA
d_gene: NA
v_gene: TRBV28
j_gene: TRBJ2-3
len: 12
CDR3aa: CASLKSTDTQYF
CDR3nt: TGTGCCAGTCTTAAGAGCACAGATACGCAGTATTTT

abundance: NA
d_gene: NA
v_gene: TRBV4-3
j_gene: TRBJ2-7
len: 8
CDR3aa: CATYEQYF
CDR3nt: TGCGCCACCTACGAGCAGTACTTC

abundance: NA
d_gene: NA
v_gene: TRBV2
j_gene: TRBJ2-7
len: 14
CDR3aa: CASPTGAAPYEQYF
CDR3nt: TGTGCCAGCCCGACGGGGGCAGCCCCCTACGAGCAGTACTTC

abundance: NA
d_gene: NA
v_gene: TRBV5-8
j_gene: TRBJ1-1
len: 14
CDR3aa: CASSWRTEPNKAFF
CDR3nt: TGTGCCAGCAGCTGGCGGACCGAACCAAACAAAGCTTTCTTT

abundance: NA
d_gene: NA
v_gene: TRBV7-2
j_gene: TRBJ2-5
len: 11
CDR3aa: CASSNQETQYF
CDR3nt: TGTGCCAGCAGCAACCAAGAGACCCAGTACTTC

abundance: NA
d_gene: NA
v_gene: TRBV5-4
j_gene: TRBJ1-1
len: 13
CDR3aa: CASSLMGGTEAFF
CDR3nt: TGTGCCAGCAGCTTAATGGGGGGCACTGAAGCTTTCTTT

abundance: NA
d_gene: TRBD1
v_gene: TRBV30
j_gene: TRBJ1-2
len: 15
CDR3aa: CAWGTETSINYGYTF
CDR3nt: TGTGCCTGGGGGACAGAAACTAGTATCAACTATGGCTACACCTTC

abundance: NA
d_gene: NA
v_gene: TRBV24-1
j_gene: TRBJ2-5
len: 16
CDR3aa: CATSDRGGGPRGTQYF
CDR3nt: TGTGCCACCAGTGATAGGGGCGGGGGCCCTCGCGGGACCCAGTACTTC

abundance: NA
d_gene: TRBD1
v_gene: TRBV11-2
j_gene: TRBJ2-1
len: 18
CDR3aa: CASSLGRLPGQRNNEQFF
CDR3nt: TGTGCCAGCAGCTTAGGTCGTTTACCGGGACAGAGAAACAATGAGCAGTTCTTC

abundance: NA
d_gene: NA
v_gene: TRBV5-1
j_gene: TRBJ2-5
len: 14
CDR3aa: CASGAGQQQETQYF
CDR3nt: TGCGCCAGCGGGGCGGGACAGCAACAAGAGACCCAGTACTTC

abundance: NA
d_gene: NA
v_gene: TRBV28
j_gene: TRBJ1-6
len: 15
CDR3aa: CASTIGAGVNSPLHF
CDR3nt: TGTGCCAGCACCATAGGGGCAGGGGTTAATTCACCCCTCCACTTT

abundance: NA
d_gene: NA
v_gene: TRBV28
j_gene: TRBJ2-7
len: 15
CDR3aa: CASSLFEAASYEQYF
CDR3nt: TGTGCCAGCAGCCTTTTTGAAGCCGCCTCCTACGAGCAGTACTTC

abundance: NA
d_gene: NA
v_gene: TRBV5-4
j_gene: TRBJ1-2
len: 14
CDR3aa: CASNSEGANYGYTF
CDR3nt: TGTGCCAGCAACTCAGAGGGGGCTAACTATGGCTACACCTTC

abundance: NA
d_gene: TRBD2
v_gene: TRBV5-1
j_gene: TRBJ2-2
len: 15
CDR3aa: CASRESGGAAGELFF
CDR3nt: TGCGCCAGCAGGGAAAGCGGGGGGGCCGCCGGGGAGCTGTTTTTT

abundance: few
d_gene: NA
v_gene: TRBV4-1
j_gene: TRBJ1-1
len: 16
CDR3aa: CASSQGPDQQVGEAFF
CDR3nt: TGCGCCAGCAGCCAAGGGCCAGACCAACAGGTTGGTGAAGCTTTCTTT

abundance: NA
d_gene: NA
v_gene: TRBV3-1/TRBV3-2
j_gene: TRBJ1-2
len: 12
CDR3aa: CASSLTRGCYTF
CDR3nt: TGTGCCAGCAGCTTAACCAGGGGATGCTACACCTTC

abundance: NA
d_gene: NA
v_gene: TRBV5-4
j_gene: TRBJ1-2
len: 15
CDR3aa: CASSLALQGNYGYTF
CDR3nt: TGTGCCAGCAGCTTGGCCCTACAGGGAAACTATGGCTACACCTTC

abundance: NA
d_gene: NA
v_gene: TRBV5-1
j_gene: TRBJ2-5
len: 13
CDR3aa: CASSYDPSGTQYF
CDR3nt: TGCGCCAGCAGCTACGATCCAAGCGGGACCCAGTACTTC